The 17 T cell receptor beta chains given below trace back to one sample, sequenced in a study of T cell changes during pregnancy in multiple sclerosis (dated by TCRdb to the late 2010s). The method was the immunoSEQ multiplex PCR assay. Drawn from immuneACCESS, this table holds only the in-frame rearrangements with V and J called that TCRdb kept. Clones are partly lost; checked studies trace under half to an unresolved V gene and leave the rest unexplained. Recorded for this sample are around 56,000 clones; about 91% of them occurred a single time. Around 1.8% of the sample comes from the top ten. This specimen was peripheral blood, taken after pregnancy. The receptors were gathered from a female donor with multiple sclerosis, enrolled in a pregnancy study.

The chain has TRBV5-1 and TRBJ1-6, with unresolved D. The germline V and J ends were trimmed by 4 bases and 10 bases, with 15 bases remaining between them. The CDR3 has 14 amino acids. Germline V gene lookup returns CDR1 SGHRS and CDR2 YFSETQ. The CDR3 nucleotides read TGCGCCAGCAGCCCCGACGGGGTCCCCTCACCCCTCCACTTT. Protein product: CASSPDGVPSPLHF.

The J gene is TRBJ2-1, the V gene TRBV10-3; 8 bases align to TRBD2. The CDR3 has 15 amino acids. Germline lookup yields CDR1 ENHRY and CDR2 SYGVKD. The V gene end was trimmed by 5 bases and the J gene end by 1 base; junction bases not matched to a gene: 4. The CDR3 spells CAISPGGRSYNEQFF. CDR3 coding DNA: TGTGCCATCAGTCCGGGGGGGCGGTCCTACAATGAGCAGTTCTTC.

The gene calls are TRBV14 and TRBJ2-3, with 9 bases matching TRBD1. Trimming removed 1 base from V and 6 bases from J; junction bases left unmatched: 14. CDR1 SGHDN and CDR2 FVKESK come from the germline V gene. There are 18 residues in the CDR3. CDR3 nucleotides: TGTGCCAGCAGCCAAGTGGACTGGAGGGGACAGGGTAGGGATACGCAGTATTTT. Translating gives CASSQVDWRGQGRDTQYF. Combining the CDR3 with reference TRBV14 and TRBJ2-3 gives the whole variable domain EAGVTQFPSHSVIEKGQTVTLRCDPISGHDNLYWYRRVMGKEIKFLLHFVKESKQDESGMPNNRFLAERTGGTYSTLKVQPAELEDSGVYFCASSQVDWRGQGRDTQYFGPGTRLTVL.

The chain uses TRBV11-2 and TRBJ1-3; D might be TRBD1 (5 bases). V was trimmed by 6 bases and J by 0 bases, leaving 12 bases between them. In germline, CDR1 is SGHAT, CDR2 FQNNGV. This CDR3 has 15 amino acids. CDR3 region: CASRPTGSSGNTIYF. The CDR3 nucleotides read TGTGCCAGCAGGCCAACAGGCAGCTCTGGAAACACCATATATTTT.

The CDR3 nucleotides read TGTGCCAGCAGCCCCAACTTTTGGACAGGGGAGGTGGAGCTGTTTTTT. Protein product: CASSPNFWTGEVELFF. The chain links TRBV7-8 to TRBJ2-2, with 9 bases aligning to TRBD1. The CDR3 contains 16 residues. V shed 5 bases and J 10 bases; nucleotides not matched to a gene: 14. Germline V gene sequence: CDR1 SGHVS, CDR2 FQNEAQ.

The chain recombines TRBV21-1 with TRBJ1-1. TRBV21-1 counts as a pseudogene. The CDR3 has 14 amino acids. CDR3 region: CASTATGSGTEAFF. Here the CDR3 DNA reads TGTGCCAGCACCGCAACTGGTTCGGGCACTGAAGCTTTCTTT.

The CDR3 sequence: CASSLAPGELFF. CDR3 in DNA: TGTGCCAGCAGCTTAGCTCCCGGGGAGCTGTTTTTT. This chain joins TRBV11-3 and TRBJ2-2; D is unclear. Trimming took off 1 base at V and 6 bases at J, with 3 bases between the two ends. Germline V gene data show CDR1 as SGHNT and CDR2 as YENEEA. The CDR3 consists of 12 residues.

This clone was seen once. The gene calls are TRBV2 and TRBJ2-7; D may be TRBD2 (7 bases). From germline, CDR1 is SNHLY and CDR2 FYNNEI. V was cut by 4 bases and J by 4 bases, with 17 bases left in between. The CDR3 spans 15 residues. The chain's CDR3 is CASSVWGGAEYEQYF. The CDR3 nucleotides read TGTGCCAGCAGTGTATGGGGGGGGGCCGAATACGAGCAGTACTTC. Complete variable domain (other parts from reference TRBV2 and TRBJ2-7): EPEVTQTPSHQVTQMGQEVILRCVPISNHLYFYWYRQILGQKVEFLVSFYNNEISEKSEIFDDQFSVERPDGSNFTLKIRSTKLEDSAMYFCASSVWGGAEYEQYFGPGTRLTVT.

This chain joins TRBV7-3 and TRBJ2-1; 8 positions agree with TRBD1. CDR1 and CDR2 (germline): SGHTA, FQGTGA. Germline trimming cut 1 base from V and 4 bases from J; bases unmatched to any gene: 3. The CDR3 totals 15 residues. CDR3 protein: CASSLNQGAYNEQFF. CDR3 nucleotides: TGTGCCAGCAGCTTAAACCAGGGGGCATACAATGAGCAGTTCTTC.

The J gene is TRBJ2-3, the V gene TRBV7-6; 9 nucleotides align to TRBD1. This CDR3 is built from 17 residues. The germline V gene encodes CDR1 SGHVS and CDR2 FNYEAQ. The junction had 9 bases not matched to a gene; V was cut back by 1 base and J by 4 bases. For the CDR3, the DNA is TGTGCCAGCAGCTTAGTAGGGACAGGGTGGTTTCCAGATACGCAGTATTTT. As protein: CASSLVGTGWFPDTQYF. The variable domain in full, completed from reference TRBV7-6 and TRBJ2-3, reads GAGVSQSPRYKVTKRGQDVALRCDPISGHVSLYWYRQALGQGPEFLTYFNYEAQQDKSGLPNDRFSAERPEGSISTLTIQRTEQRDSAMYRCASSLVGTGWFPDTQYFGPGTRLTVL.

The chain joins TRBV6-5 to TRBJ2-1, with D unresolved. Trimming shortened V by 6 bases and J by 0 bases, and 9 bases separated the two germline ends. In germline, CDR1 is MNHEY, CDR2 SVGAGI. This CDR3 has 14 amino acids. CDR3 loop: CASRRDSSYNEQFF. The DNA of the CDR3 is TGTGCCAGCAGAAGAGATAGCTCCTACAATGAGCAGTTCTTC.

The chain links TRBV18 to TRBJ1-2; 7 bases are a match to TRBD1. Germline V CDR1 and CDR2: KGHSH, LQKENI. V was pared by 6 bases and J by 8 bases, with 15 bases of the junction left unmatched. This CDR3 has 15 residues. The CDR3 DNA follows: TGTGCCAGCTCTCTAACCCGGGACAGCAGTGTAGGCTACACCTTC. Translation gives CASSLTRDSSVGYTF.

The gene calls are TRBV28 and TRBJ1-5, with D possibly being TRBD1 (5 bases). CDR1 and CDR2 from the germline V gene are MDHEN and SYDVKM. The CDR3 is 16 residues long. The ends were cut back, 4 bases at V and 2 bases at J, with 15 bases in the middle. CDR3 in DNA: TGTGCCAGCAGTTCAGGGAGGCGTCAGCGCAATCAGCCCCAGCATTTT. Its translation: CASSSGRRQRNQPQHF.

The chain carries TRBV10-3 and TRBJ2-5, with D hard to call. V lost 3 bases to trimming and J lost 1 base, with 9 bases between them. Germline V gene data show CDR1 as ENHRY and CDR2 as SYGVKD. This CDR3 region has 14 residues. CDR3 DNA sequence: TGTGCCATCAGTGACCCAGCGCTCCAAGAGACCCAGTACTTC. Residues: CAISDPALQETQYF.

The chain couples TRBV15 to TRBJ2-7; tentative D call: TRBD2 (5 bases). CDR1 is LNHNV, CDR2 YYDKDF, per germline (reference sequence). Trimming took off 5 bases at V and 2 bases at J, with 13 bases between the two ends. This CDR3 contains 14 residues. In DNA form, the CDR3 reads TGTGCCACCAGCCGCCGGGGTCCTCCCTACGAGCAGTACTTC. It codes for CATSRRGPPYEQYF.

The J gene is TRBJ1-1, the V gene TRBV2, with a tentative D call TRBD1 (6 bases). CDR1 SNHLY and CDR2 FYNNEI come from the germline V gene. V lost 11 bases, J lost 4 bases, and 17 bases lay in between. The CDR3 runs 13 residues. CDR3 residues: CAGKQGWGTEAFF. The DNA of the CDR3 is TGTGCCGGAAAACAGGGTTGGGGCACTGAAGCTTTCTTT.

The chain links TRBV7-9 to TRBJ1-2; 8 bases line up with TRBD1. Germline V gene sequence: CDR1 SEHNR, CDR2 FQNEAQ (reference sequence). Unmatched junction bases numbered 12, after V lost 1 base and J lost 5 bases. This CDR3 region has 17 residues. The CDR3 DNA reads as TGTGCCAGCAGCTTAGGGGGGAGGACAGGGTCCTTGTATGGCTACACCTTC. This codes for CASSLGGRTGSLYGYTF.